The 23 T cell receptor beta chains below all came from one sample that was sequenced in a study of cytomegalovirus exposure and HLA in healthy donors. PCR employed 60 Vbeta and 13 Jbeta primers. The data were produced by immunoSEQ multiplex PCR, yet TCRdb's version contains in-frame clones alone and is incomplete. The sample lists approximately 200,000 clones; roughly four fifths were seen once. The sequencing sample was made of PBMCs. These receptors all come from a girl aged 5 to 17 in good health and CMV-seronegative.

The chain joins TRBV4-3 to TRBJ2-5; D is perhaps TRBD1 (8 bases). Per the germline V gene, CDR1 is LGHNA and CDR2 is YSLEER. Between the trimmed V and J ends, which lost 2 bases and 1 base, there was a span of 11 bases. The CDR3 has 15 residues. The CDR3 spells CASSQYRGGQETQYF. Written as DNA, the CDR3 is TGCGCCAGCAGCCAATACAGGGGGGGCCAAGAGACCCAGTACTTC.

DNA of the CDR3: TGCAGCGTCGGCGAGACAGGGGGGGATCAGCCCCAGCATTTT. This codes for CSVGETGGDQPQHF. The chain is built from TRBV29-1 and TRBJ1-5, with 9 positions matching TRBD1. There are 14 residues in the CDR3. V was clipped by 6 bases and J by 5 bases; unmatched bases: 8. In germline, CDR1 is SQVTM, CDR2 ANQGSEA.

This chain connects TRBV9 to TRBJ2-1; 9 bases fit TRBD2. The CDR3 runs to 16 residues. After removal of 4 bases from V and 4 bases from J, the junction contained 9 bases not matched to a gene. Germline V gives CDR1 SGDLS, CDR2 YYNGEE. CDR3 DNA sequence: TGTGCCAGCAGCCCTGGCAGTAGCGGGGGATACAATGAGCAGTTCTTC. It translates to CASSPGSSGGYNEQFF.

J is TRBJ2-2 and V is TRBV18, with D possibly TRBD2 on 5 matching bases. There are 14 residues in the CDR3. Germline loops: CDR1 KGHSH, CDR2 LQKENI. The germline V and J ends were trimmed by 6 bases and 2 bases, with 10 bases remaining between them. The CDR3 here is CASSSGSNTGELFF. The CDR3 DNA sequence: TGTGCCAGCTCCTCGGGGAGCAACACCGGGGAGCTGTTTTTT. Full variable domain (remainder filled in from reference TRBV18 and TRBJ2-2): NAGVMQNPRHLVRRRGQEARLRCSPMKGHSHVYWYRQLPEEGLKFMVYLQKENIIDESGMPKERFSAEFPKEGPSILRIQQVVRGDSAAYFCASSSGSNTGELFFGEGSRLTVL.

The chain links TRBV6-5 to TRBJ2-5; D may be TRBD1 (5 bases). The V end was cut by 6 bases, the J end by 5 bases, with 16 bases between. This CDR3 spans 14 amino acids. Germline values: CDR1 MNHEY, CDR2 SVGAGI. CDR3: CASRGTTAKETQYF. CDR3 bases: TGTGCCAGCAGGGGAACGACAGCGAAGGAGACCCAGTACTTC.

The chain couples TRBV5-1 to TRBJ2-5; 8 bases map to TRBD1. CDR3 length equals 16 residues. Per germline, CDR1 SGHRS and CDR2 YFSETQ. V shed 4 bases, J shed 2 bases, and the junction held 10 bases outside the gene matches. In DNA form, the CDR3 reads TGCGCCAGCAGCGCTAGGACAGGGTGGGGGCAAGAGACCCAGTACTTC. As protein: CASSARTGWGQETQYF. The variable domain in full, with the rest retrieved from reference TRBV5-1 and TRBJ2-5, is KAGVTQTPRYLIKTRGQQVTLSCSPISGHRSVSWYQQTPGQGLQFLFEYFSETQRNKGNFPGRFSGRQFSNSRSEMNVSTLELGDSALYLCASSARTGWGQETQYFGPGTRLLVL.

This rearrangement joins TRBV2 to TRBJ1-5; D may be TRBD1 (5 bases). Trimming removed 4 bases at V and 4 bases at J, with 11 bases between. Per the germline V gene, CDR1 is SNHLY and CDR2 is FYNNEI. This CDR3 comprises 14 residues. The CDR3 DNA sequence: TGTGCCAGCAGTGTGCAGGGTCAGAATCAGCCCCAGCATTTT. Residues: CASSVQGQNQPQHF.

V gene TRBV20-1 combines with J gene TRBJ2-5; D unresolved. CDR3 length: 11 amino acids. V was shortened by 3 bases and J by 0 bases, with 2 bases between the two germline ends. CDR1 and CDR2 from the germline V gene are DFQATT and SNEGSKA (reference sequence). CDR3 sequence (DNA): TGCAGTGCTAGTAACCAAGAGACCCAGTACTTC. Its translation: CSASNQETQYF.

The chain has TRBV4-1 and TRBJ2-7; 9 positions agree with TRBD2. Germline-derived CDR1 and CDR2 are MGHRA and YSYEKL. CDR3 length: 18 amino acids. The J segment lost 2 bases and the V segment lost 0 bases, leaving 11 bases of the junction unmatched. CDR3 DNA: TGCGCCAGCAGCCAAGATCCTACGGCGGGAGGGAATGCCTACGAGCAGTACTTC. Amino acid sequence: CASSQDPTAGGNAYEQYF.

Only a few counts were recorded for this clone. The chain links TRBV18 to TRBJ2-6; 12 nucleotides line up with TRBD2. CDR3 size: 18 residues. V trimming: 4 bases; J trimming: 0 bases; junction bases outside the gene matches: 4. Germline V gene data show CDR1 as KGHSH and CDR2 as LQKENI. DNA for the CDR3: TGTGCCAGCTCACTGGGACTAGCGGGCCGCTCTGGGGCCAACGTCCTGACTTTC. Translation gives CASSLGLAGRSGANVLTF.

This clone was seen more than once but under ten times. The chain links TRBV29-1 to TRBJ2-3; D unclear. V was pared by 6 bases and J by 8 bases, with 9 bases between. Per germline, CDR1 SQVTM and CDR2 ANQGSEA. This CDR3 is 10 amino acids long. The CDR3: CSVVAGTQYF. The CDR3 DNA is TGCAGCGTCGTAGCTGGTACGCAGTATTTT.

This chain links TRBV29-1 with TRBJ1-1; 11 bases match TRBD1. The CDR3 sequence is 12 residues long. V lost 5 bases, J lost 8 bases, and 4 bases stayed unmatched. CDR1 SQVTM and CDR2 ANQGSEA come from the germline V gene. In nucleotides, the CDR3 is TGCAGCGTTCGGGACAGGGGGGAAGAAGCTTTCTTT. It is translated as CSVRDRGEEAFF.

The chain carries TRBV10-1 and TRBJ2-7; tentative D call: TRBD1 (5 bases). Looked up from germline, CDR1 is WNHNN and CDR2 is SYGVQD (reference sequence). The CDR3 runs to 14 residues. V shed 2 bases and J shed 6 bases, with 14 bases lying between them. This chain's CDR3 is CASSEGRTKFEQYF. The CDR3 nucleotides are TGCGCCAGCAGTGAGGGGCGGACAAAGTTCGAGCAGTACTTC.

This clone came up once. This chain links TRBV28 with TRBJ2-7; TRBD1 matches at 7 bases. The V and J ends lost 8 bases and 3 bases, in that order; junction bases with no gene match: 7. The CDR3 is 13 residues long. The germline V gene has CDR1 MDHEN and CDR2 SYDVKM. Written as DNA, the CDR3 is TGTGCCAGCGCTGTGGACAGGATCTACGAGCAGTACTTC. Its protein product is CASAVDRIYEQYF.

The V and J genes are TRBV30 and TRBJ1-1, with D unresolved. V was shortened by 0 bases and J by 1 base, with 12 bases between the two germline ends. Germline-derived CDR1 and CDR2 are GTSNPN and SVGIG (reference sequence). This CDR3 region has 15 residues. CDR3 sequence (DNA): TGTGCCTGGAGTGTTGAGGATCGGGGGAACACTGAAGCTTTCTTT. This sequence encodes CAWSVEDRGNTEAFF.

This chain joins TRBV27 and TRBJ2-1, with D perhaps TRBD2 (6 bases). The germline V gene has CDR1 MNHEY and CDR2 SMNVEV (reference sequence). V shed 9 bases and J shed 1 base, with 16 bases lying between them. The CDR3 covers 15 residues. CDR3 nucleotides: TGTGCCAGTAGAGAGGCGGGGTGGTCCTACAATGAGCAGTTCTTC. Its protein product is CASREAGWSYNEQFF.

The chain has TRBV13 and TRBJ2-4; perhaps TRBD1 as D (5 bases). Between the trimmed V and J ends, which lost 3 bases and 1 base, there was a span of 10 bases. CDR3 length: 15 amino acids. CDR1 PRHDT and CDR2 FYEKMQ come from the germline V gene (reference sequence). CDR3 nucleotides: TGTGCCAGCAGCTTCAGGGTTGTCGCCAAAAACATTCAGTACTTC. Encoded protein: CASSFRVVAKNIQYF.

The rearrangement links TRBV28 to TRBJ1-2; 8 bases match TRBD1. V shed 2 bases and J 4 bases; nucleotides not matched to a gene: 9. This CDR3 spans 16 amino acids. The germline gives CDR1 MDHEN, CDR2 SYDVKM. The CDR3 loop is CASSLAGTGNIYGYTF. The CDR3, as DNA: TGTGCCAGCAGTTTAGCCGGGACAGGTAACATCTATGGCTACACCTTC.

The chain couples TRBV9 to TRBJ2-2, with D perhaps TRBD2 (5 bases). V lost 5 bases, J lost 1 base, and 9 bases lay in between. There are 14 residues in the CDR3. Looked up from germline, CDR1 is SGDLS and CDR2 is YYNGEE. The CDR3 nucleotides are TGTGCCAGCAGTCCGGGGATGAACACCGGGGAGCTGTTTTTT. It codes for CASSPGMNTGELFF. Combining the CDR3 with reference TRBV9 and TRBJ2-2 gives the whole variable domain DSGVTQTPKHLITATGQRVTLRCSPRSGDLSVYWYQQSLDQGLQFLIQYYNGEERAKGNILERFSAQQFPDLHSELNLSSLELGDSALYFCASSPGMNTGELFFGEGSRLTVL.

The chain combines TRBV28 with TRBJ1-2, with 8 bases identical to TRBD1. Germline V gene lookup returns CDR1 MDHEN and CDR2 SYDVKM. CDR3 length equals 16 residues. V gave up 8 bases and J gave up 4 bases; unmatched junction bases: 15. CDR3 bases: TGTGCCAGCTATCAACCGCCGGGGACAGGCACCTATGGCTACACCTTC. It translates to CASYQPPGTGTYGYTF.

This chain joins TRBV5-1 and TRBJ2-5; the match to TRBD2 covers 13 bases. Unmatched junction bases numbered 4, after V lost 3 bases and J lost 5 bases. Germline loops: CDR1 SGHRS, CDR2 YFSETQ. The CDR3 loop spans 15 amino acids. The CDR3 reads CASSSGLAGKETQYF. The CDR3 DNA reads TGCGCCAGCAGCTCGGGACTAGCGGGGAAGGAGACCCAGTACTTC.

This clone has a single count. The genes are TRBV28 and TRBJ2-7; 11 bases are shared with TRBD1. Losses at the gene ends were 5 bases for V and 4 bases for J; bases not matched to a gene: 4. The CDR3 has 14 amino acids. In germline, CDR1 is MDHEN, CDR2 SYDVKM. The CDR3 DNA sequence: TGTGCCAGCAGTCGGACAGGGGGCACATACGAGCAGTACTTC. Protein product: CASSRTGGTYEQYF.

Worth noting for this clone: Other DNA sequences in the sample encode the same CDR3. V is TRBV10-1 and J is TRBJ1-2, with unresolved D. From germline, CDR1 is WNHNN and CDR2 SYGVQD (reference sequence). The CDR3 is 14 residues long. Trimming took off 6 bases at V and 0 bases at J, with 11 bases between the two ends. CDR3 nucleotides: TGCGCCAGCAGGGTTGCAGAAGCTAACTATGGCTACACCTTC. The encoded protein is CASRVAEANYGYTF.